This TCR beta chain is drawn from a study of patients and donors after allogeneic stem cell transplantation. After removal of 2 bases from V and 7 bases from J, the junction contained 4 bases not matched to a gene. Germline V gives CDR1 MNHEY, CDR2 SMNVEV (reference sequence). This CDR3 comprises 14 residues. TCRdb used MiXCR to reprocess the RT-PCR reads, holding one entry per CDR3 protein. The data contain 390,000 or so distinct CDR3 sequences, 16% of them singletons. The chain couples TRBV27 to TRBJ2-4; 8 bases agree with TRBD2. The sequencing sample was made of blood, either unsorted or a sorted T cell fraction (not recorded which). The sequence derives from a human donor who was either an allogeneic HSCT recipient or a stem cell or donor lymphocyte infusion donor (not recorded which). It is not recorded whose cells these are; they may come from a transplant donor. CDR3 in DNA: TGTGCCAGCAGTTTACGGGGGGGGGCGAACATTCAGTACTTC. It encodes CASSLRGGANIQYF.